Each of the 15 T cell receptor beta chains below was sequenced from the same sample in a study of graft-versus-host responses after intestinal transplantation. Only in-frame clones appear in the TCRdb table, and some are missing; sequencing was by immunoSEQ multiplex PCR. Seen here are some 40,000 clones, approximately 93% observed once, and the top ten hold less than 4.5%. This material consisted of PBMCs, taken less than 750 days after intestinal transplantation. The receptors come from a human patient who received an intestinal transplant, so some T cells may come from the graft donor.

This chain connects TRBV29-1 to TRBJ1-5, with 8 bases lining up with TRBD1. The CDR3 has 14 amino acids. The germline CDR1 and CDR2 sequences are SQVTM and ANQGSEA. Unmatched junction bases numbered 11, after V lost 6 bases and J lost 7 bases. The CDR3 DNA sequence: TGCAGCGTCGCCCCCGGGACAGGCATCCAGCCCCAGCATTTT. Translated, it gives CSVAPGTGIQPQHF.

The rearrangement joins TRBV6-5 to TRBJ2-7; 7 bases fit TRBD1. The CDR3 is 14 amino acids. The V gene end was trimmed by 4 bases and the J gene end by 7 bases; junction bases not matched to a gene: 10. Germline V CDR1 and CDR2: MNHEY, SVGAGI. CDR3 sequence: CASSLVRGSGEQYF. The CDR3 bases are TGTGCCAGCAGTTTAGTCAGGGGGTCGGGTGAGCAGTACTTC.

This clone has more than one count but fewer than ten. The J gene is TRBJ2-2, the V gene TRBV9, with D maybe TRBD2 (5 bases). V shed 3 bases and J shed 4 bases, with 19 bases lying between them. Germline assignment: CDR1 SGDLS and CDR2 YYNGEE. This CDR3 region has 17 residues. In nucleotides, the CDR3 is TGTGCCAGCAGCGCCCACCCCCTCCTCACTAGCACCGGGGAGCTGTTTTTT. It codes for CASSAHPLLTSTGELFF.

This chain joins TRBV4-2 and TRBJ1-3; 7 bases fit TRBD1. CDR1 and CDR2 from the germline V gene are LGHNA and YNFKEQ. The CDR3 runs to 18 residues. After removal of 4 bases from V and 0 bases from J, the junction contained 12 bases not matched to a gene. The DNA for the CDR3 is TGTGCCAGCAGCCTTTCCGGGACAGCTTCCATCTCTGGAAACACCATATATTTT. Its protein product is CASSLSGTASISGNTIYF.

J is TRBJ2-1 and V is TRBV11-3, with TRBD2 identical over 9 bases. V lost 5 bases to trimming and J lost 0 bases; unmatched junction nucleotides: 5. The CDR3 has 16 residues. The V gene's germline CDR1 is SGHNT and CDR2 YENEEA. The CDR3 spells CASSPVSGSSYNEQFF. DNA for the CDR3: TGTGCCAGCAGCCCAGTTAGCGGGAGCTCCTACAATGAGCAGTTCTTC.

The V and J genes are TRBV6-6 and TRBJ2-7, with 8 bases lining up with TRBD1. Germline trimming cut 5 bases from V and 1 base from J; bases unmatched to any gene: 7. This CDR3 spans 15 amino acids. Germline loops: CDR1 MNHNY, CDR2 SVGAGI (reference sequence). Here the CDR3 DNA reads TGTGCCAGCAGTCGAGACTGGACAGGGTCCTACGAGCAGTACTTC. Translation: CASSRDWTGSYEQYF.

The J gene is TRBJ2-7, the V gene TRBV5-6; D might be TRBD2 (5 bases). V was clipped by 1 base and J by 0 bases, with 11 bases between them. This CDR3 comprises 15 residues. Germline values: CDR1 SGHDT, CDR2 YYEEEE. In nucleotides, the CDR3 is TGTGCCAGCAGCTTGATCGGGGAACGCTCCTACGAGCAGTACTTC. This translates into CASSLIGERSYEQYF.

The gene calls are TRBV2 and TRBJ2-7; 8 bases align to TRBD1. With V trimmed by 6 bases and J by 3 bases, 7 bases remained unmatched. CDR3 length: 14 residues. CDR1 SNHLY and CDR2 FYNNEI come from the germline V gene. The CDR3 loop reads CASRPGQEDYEQYF. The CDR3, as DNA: TGTGCCAGCAGACCGGGACAGGAAGACTACGAGCAGTACTTC.

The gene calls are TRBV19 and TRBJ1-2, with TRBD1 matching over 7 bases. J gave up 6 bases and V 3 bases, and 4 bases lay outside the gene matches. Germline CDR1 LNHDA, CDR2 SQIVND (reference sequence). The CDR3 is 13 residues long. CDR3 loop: CASSIGQGDGYTF. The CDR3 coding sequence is TGTGCCAGTAGTATCGGGCAGGGGGATGGCTACACCTTC. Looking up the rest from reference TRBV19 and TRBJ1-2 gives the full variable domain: DGGITQSPKYLFRKEGQNVTLSCEQNLNHDAMYWYRQDPGQGLRLIYYSQIVNDFQKGDIAEGYSVSREKKESFPLTVTSAQKNPTAFYLCASSIGQGDGYTFGSGTRLTVV.

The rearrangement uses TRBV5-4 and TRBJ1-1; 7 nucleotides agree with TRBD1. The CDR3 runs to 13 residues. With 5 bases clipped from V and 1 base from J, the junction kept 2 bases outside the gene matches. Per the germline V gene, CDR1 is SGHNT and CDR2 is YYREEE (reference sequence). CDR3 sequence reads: CASRGQPNTEAFF. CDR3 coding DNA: TGTGCCAGCAGGGGACAGCCGAACACTGAAGCTTTCTTT.

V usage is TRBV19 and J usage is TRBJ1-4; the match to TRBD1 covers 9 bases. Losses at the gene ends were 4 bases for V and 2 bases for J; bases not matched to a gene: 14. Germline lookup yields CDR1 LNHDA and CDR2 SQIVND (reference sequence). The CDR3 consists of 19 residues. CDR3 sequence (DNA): TGTGCCAGTAGTACTAGGACAGGGGAAAGTGTCCGGACTAATGAAAAACTGTTTTTT. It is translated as CASSTRTGESVRTNEKLFF. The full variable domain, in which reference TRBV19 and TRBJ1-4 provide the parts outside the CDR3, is DGGITQSPKYLFRKEGQNVTLSCEQNLNHDAMYWYRQDPGQGLRLIYYSQIVNDFQKGDIAEGYSVSREKKESFPLTVTSAQKNPTAFYLCASSTRTGESVRTNEKLFFGSGTQLSVL.

The CDR3 DNA is TGTGCCAGCAGTTTATCGGGCAATCAGCCCCAGCATTTT. Translation: CASSLSGNQPQHF. This chain connects TRBV27 to TRBJ1-5; D is unresolved. V was shortened by 0 bases and J by 2 bases, with 2 bases between the two germline ends. The CDR3 is made up of 13 amino acids. Germline values: CDR1 MNHEY, CDR2 SMNVEV (reference sequence).

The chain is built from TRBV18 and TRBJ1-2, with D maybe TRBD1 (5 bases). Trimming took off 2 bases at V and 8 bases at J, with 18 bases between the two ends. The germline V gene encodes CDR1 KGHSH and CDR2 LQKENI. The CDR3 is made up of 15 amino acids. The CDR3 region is CASSPSGGRSEGYTF. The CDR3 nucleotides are TGTGCCAGCTCACCATCGGGGGGTCGATCTGAAGGCTACACCTTC.

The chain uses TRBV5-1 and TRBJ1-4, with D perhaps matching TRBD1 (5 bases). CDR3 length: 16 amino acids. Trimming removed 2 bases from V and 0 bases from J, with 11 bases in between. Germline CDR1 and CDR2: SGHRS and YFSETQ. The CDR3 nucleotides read TGCGCCAGCAGCTTCCGGACACTATCAACTAATGAAAAACTGTTTTTT. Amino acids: CASSFRTLSTNEKLFF.

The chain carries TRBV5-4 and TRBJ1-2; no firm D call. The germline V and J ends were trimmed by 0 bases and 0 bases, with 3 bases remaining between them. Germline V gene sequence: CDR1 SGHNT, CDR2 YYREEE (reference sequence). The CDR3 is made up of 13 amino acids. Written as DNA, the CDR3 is TGTGCCAGCAGCTTGGCAGCTAACTATGGCTACACCTTC. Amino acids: CASSLAANYGYTF.